This T cell receptor beta chain came from a study of T cell changes during pregnancy in multiple sclerosis (dated by TCRdb to between 2018 and 2020). The study in broad terms: The study examined how the T cell repertoire changed over the course of pregnancy in women with multiple sclerosis.

The CDR3, cysteine through phenylalanine, is 12 amino acids long. The retained sequence is limited to the CDR3, 36 bases, with the frame set at the first base. V trim: 5 bases; J trim: 4 bases; unmatched bases: 0. In the germline V gene, CDR1 corresponds to ENHRY and CDR2 to SYGVKD. The receptor library was made with the immunoSEQ multiplex PCR assay. TCRdb carries this immuneACCESS record with in-frame sequences only. Its versions omit some clonotypes, under half of them owing to an unresolved V gene in the studies checked, with the rest unexplained. Within this sample are some 80,000 clones, with approximately 88% of them counted one time only. The biggest ten clones account for more than 0.8% of the sample. Regarding this clone: Its recognized antigen is unknown. It has no much larger one-base neighbor in the sample; base qualities were not kept.

This TCR came from a female donor in good health, enrolled as a control in a pregnancy study. The source material was peripheral blood, sampled in the first trimester of pregnancy. The chain links TRBV10-3 with TRBJ2-3; 7 bases in the junction line up with TRBD2. The DNA reads TGTGCCATCAGTCTAGCGGCAGATACGCAGTATTTT. Its protein product is CAISLAADTQYF.